This note documents a single T cell receptor (beta chain) sequence. The CDR3 extends over 13 amino acids. Seattle patients were enrolled during active infection and followed longitudinally. These data belong to a study of blood T cell repertoires in COVID-19. Study in general: From the United States, Italy and Spain came samples of acute and convalescent COVID-19. The analysed material was cDNA or gDNA that came from T cells, B-cell-depleted T cells, or PBMCs.

Libraries were prepared by immunoSEQ multiplex PCR; TCRdb keeps only in-frame clonotypes and omits some of them. This table holds 70,000 or so clones, about 85% found once. The TCR originated in a man between 50 and 59 years old with COVID-19, enrolled during active disease. This rearrangement joins TRBV21-1 to TRBJ2-5; the DNA was not compared with TRBD2, the D call given in the table. TRBV21-1 is recorded as a pseudogene. Sequencing input: peripheral blood. CDR3 amino acids: CATYKSGLETQYF. The CDR3 bases are TGTGCCACCTACAAAAGCGGACTAGAGACCCAGTACTTC.